This T cell receptor (beta chain) was found in a study of blood T cell repertoires in COVID-19. Turning to the study itself: Researchers got acute and convalescent COVID-19 samples from the United States, Italy and Spain. PBMCs, B-cell-depleted T cells, or T cells provided the cDNA or gDNA that made up the material.

In the original workflow: Estimation of nucleated cell counts was performed using reference gene primer amplification. The method was immunoSEQ multiplex PCR; TCRdb's version includes in-frame clones alone and lacks a portion of them. V and J calls and clone size are as listed in that table; D and trimming were resolved from the DNA. The sample shows some 230,000 clones, around 81% of them seen only once. This sequence was found in a woman aged 25 to 45 who had recovered from COVID-19. The sample was peripheral blood.

This CDR3 reads CASSTSGSDEQFF. The CDR3 DNA reads as TGTGCCAGTAGTACTAGCGGGAGTGATGAGCAGTTCTTC. The rearrangement links TRBV19 to TRBJ2-1; 10 bases are a match to TRBD2. The length of the CDR3 is 13 residues. With V trimmed by 4 bases and J by 8 bases, 2 bases remained unmatched. CDR1 is LNHDA and CDR2 is SQIVND in the germline V gene (reference sequence).